This T cell receptor beta chain comes out of a study of T cell repertoires in cytomegalovirus infection. This clonotype was counted ten times or more. TCRdb analysed the reads with MiXCR anew, one entry per CDR3 protein. The sample gives 150,000 to 200,000 distinct CDR3 sequences, 8% to 10% of which show up once; approximately 4.6% is in the top ten. V was trimmed by 5 bases and J by 2 bases, leaving 10 bases between them. The CDR3 has 14 residues. The rearrangement joins TRBV12-3 or TRBV12-4 to TRBJ2-1; D ambiguous. This TCR was sampled from a human donor in good health (CMV status not recorded). Some clones in this sample may be carry-over from other donors' samples. Sequenced: PBMCs. The CDR3: CASSDNRAYNEQFF. As DNA, the CDR3 is TGTGCCAGCAGTGATAACCGGGCCTACAATGAGCAGTTCTTC.